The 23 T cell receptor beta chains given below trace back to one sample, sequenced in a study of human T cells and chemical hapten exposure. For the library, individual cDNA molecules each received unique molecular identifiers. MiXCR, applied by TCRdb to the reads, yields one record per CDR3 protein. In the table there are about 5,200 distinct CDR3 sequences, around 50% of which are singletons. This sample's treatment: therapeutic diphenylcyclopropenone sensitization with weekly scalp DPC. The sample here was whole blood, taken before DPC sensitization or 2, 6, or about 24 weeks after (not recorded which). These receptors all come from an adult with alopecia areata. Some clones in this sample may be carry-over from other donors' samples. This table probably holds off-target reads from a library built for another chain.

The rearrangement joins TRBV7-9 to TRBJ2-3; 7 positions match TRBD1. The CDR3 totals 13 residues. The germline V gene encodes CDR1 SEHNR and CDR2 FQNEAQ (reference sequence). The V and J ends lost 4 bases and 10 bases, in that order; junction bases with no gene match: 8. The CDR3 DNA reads TGTGCCAGCAGCTCCGGGACAGTTGAGTCGCAGTATTTT. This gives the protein CASSSGTVESQYF.

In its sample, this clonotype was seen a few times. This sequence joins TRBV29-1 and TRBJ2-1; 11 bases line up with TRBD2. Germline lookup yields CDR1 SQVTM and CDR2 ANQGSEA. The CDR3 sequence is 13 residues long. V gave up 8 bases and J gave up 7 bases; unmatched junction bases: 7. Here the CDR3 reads CSIGGLADNEQFF. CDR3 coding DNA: TGCAGCATCGGGGGACTAGCGGATAATGAGCAGTTCTTC.

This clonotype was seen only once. Written as DNA, the CDR3 is TGCAGTGCCCCGACTAGCGGGAGGGACGAGCAGTACTTC. Translation: CSAPTSGRDEQYF. J is TRBJ2-7 and V is TRBV20-1; TRBD2 matches at 14 bases. This CDR3 region has 13 residues. From germline, CDR1 is DFQATT and CDR2 SNEGSKA (reference sequence). Germline trimming cut 6 bases from V and 5 bases from J; bases unmatched to any gene: 3.

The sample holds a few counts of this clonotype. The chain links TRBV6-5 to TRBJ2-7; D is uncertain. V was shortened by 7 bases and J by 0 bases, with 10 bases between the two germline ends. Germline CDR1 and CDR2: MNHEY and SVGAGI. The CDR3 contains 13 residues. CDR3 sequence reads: CASTPARSYEQYF. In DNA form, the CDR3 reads TGTGCCAGCACCCCGGCCCGCTCCTACGAGCAGTACTTC.

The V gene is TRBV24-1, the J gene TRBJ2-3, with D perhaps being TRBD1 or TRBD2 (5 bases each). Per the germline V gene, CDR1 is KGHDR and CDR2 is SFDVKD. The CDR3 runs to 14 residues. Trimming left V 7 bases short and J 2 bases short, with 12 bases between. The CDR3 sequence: CATSGTIFTDTQYF. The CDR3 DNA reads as TGTGCCACCAGCGGGACCATCTTCACAGATACGCAGTATTTT.

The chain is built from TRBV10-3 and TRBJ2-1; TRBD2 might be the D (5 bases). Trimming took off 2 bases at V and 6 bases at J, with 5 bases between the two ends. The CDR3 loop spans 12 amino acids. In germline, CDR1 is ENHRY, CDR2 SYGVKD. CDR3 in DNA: TGTGCCATCAGTGAGGGGAGCAATGAGCAGTTCTTC. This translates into CAISEGSNEQFF.

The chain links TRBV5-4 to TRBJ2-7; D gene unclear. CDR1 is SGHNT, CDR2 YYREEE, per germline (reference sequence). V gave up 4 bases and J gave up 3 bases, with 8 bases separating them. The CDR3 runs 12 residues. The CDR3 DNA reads TGTGCCAGCAGCGCCACTAACTACGAGCAGTACTTC. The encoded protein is CASSATNYEQYF.

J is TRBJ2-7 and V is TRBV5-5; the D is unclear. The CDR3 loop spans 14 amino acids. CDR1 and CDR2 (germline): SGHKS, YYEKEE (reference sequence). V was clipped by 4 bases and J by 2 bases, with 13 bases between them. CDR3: CASSPGDWAYEQYF. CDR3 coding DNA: TGTGCCAGCAGCCCAGGTGATTGGGCCTACGAGCAGTACTTC.

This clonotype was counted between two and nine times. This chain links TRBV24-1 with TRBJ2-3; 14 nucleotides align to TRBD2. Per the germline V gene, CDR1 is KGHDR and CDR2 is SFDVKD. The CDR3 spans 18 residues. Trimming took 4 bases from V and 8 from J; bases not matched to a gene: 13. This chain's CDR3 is CATSETGTSGRGRATQYF. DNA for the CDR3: TGTGCCACCAGTGAAACCGGGACTAGCGGGAGAGGTCGAGCTACGCAGTATTTT.

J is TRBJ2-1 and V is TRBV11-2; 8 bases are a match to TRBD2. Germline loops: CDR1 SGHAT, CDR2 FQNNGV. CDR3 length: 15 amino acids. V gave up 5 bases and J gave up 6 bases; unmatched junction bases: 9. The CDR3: CASSPIAGSPNEQFF. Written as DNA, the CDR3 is TGTGCCAGCAGCCCAATAGCGGGATCTCCCAATGAGCAGTTCTTC.

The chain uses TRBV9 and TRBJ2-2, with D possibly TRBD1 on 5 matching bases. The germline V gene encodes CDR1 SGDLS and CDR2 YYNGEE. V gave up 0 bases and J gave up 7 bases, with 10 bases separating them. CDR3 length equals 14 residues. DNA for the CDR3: TGTGCCAGCAGCGTAGGCAGGGAAGGCGGGGAGCTGTTTTTT. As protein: CASSVGREGGELFF. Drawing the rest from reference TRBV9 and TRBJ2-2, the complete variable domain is DSGVTQTPKHLITATGQRVTLRCSPRSGDLSVYWYQQSLDQGLQFLIQYYNGEERAKGNILERFSAQQFPDLHSELNLSSLELGDSALYFCASSVGREGGELFFGEGSRLTVL.

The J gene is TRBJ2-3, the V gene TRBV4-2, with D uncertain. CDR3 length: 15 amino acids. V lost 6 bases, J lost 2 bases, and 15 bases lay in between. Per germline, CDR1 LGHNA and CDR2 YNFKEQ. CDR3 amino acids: CASRLGSTDTDTQYF. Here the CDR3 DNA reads TGTGCCAGCAGACTGGGGTCGACGGACACAGATACGCAGTATTTT.

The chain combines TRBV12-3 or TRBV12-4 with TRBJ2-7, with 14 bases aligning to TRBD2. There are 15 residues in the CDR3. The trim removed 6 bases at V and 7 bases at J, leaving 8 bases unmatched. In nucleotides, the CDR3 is TGTGCCAGCAGCCGGGGACTAGCGGGAGCCTCGGAGCAGTACTTC. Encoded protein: CASSRGLAGASEQYF.

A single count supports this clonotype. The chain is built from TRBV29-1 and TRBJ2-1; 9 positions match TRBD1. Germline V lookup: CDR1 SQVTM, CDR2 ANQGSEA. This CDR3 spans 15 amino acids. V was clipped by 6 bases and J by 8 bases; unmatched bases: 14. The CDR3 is CSVGGQGGRIDEQFF. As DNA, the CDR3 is TGCAGCGTGGGGGGACAGGGTGGGCGTATCGATGAGCAGTTCTTC.

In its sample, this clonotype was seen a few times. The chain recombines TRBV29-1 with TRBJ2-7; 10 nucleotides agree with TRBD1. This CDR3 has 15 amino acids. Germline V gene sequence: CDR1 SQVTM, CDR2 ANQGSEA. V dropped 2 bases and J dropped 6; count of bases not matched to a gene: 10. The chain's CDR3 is CSVESGRQGAPEQYF. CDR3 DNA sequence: TGCAGCGTTGAATCAGGGAGACAGGGGGCCCCCGAGCAGTACTTC.

The CDR3 coding sequence is TGTGCCAGCAGTGAATTCGGGATCTCCTACAATGAGCAGTTCTTC. This gives the protein CASSEFGISYNEQFF. The rearrangement joins TRBV25-1 to TRBJ2-1; D is perhaps TRBD2 (5 bases). This CDR3 has 15 amino acids. Trimming cost V 1 base and J 0 bases, with 7 bases left between them. Looked up from germline, CDR1 is MGHDK and CDR2 is SYGVNS.

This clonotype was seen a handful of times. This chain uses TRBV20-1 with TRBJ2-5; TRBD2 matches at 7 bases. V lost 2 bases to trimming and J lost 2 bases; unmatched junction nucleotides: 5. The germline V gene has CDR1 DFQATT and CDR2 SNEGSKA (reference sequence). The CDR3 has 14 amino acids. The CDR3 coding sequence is TGCAGTGCTAGACCGGGACTAACTCAAGAGACCCAGTACTTC. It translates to CSARPGLTQETQYF.

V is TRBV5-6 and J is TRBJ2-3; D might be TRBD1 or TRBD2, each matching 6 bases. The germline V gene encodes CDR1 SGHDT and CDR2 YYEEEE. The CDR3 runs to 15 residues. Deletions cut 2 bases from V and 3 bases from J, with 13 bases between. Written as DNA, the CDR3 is TGTGCCAGCAGCTTACAGGGAGGAGCGACAGATACGCAGTATTTT. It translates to CASSLQGGATDTQYF.

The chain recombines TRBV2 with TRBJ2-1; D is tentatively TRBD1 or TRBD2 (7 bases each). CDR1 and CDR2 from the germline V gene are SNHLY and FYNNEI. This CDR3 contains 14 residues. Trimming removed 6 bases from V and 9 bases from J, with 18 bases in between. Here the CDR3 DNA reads TGTGCCAGCAGGCGACTAGCCTCAGGGGGTGAGCAGTTCTTC. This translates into CASRRLASGGEQFF.

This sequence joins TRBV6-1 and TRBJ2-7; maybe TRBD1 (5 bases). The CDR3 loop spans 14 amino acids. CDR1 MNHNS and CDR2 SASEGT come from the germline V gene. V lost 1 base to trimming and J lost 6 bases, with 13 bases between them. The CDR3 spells CASSEVLGHFEQYF. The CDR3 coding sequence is TGTGCCAGCAGTGAAGTACTTGGACATTTCGAGCAGTACTTC.

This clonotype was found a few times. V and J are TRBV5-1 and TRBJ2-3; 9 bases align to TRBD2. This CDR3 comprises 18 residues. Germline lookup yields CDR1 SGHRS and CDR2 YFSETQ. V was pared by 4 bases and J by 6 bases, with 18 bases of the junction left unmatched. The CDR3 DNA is TGCGCCAGCAGCGGTAATAGCGGGAGTCCAGGCGCAGGGGATACGCAGTATTTT. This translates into CASSGNSGSPGAGDTQYF. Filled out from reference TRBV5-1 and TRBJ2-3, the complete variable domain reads KAGVTQTPRYLIKTRGQQVTLSCSPISGHRSVSWYQQTPGQGLQFLFEYFSETQRNKGNFPGRFSGRQFSNSRSEMNVSTLELGDSALYLCASSGNSGSPGAGDTQYFGPGTRLTVL.

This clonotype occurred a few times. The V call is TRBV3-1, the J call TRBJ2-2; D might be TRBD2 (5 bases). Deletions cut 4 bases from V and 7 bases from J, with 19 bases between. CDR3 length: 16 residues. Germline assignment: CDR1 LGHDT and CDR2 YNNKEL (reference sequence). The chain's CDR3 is CASSPMTSKEGGELFF. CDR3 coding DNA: TGTGCCAGCAGCCCAATGACCTCTAAAGAGGGCGGGGAGCTGTTTTTT.

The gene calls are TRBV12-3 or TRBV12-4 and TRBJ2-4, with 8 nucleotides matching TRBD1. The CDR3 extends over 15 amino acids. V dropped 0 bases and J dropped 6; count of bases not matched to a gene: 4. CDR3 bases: TGTGCCAGCAGTTTAGCTCGGACAGGGATAAACATTCAGTACTTC. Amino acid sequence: CASSLARTGINIQYF.